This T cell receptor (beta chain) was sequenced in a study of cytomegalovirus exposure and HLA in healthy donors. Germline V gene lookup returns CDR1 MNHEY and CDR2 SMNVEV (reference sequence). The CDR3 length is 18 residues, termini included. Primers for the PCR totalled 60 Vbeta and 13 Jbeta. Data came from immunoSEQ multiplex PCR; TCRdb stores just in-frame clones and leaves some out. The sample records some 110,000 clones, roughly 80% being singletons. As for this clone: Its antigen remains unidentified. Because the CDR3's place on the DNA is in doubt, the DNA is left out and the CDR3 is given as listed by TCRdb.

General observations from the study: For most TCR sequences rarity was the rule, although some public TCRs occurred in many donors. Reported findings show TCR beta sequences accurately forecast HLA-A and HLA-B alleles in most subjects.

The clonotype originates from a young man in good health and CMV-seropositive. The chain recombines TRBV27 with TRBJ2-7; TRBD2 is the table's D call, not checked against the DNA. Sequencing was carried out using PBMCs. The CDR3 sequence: CASSFGRGAGGLISDEYF.